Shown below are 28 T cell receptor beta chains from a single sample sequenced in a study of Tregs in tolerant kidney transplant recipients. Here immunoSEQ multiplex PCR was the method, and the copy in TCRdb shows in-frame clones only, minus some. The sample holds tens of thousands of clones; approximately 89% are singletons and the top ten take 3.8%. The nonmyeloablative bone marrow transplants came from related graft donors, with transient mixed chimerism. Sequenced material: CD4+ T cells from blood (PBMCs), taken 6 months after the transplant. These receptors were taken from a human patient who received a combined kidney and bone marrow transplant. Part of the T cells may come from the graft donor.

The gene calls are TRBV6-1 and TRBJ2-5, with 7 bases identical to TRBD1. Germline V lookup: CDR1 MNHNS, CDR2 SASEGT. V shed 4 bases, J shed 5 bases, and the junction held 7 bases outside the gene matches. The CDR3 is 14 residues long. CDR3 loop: CASSGKTGLETQYF. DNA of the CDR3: TGTGCCAGCAGTGGAAAGACAGGGTTGGAGACCCAGTACTTC.

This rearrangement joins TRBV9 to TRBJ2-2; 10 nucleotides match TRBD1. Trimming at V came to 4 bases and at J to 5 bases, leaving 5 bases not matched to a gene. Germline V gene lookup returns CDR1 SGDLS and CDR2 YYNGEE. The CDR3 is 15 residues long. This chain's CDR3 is CASSIRTGGTGELFF. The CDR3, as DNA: TGTGCCAGCAGCATCCGGACAGGGGGAACCGGGGAGCTGTTTTTT.

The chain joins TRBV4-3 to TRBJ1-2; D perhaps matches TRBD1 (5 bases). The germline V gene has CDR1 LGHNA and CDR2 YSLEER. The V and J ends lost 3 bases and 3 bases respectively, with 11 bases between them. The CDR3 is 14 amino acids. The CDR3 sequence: CASSQGIRDYGYTF. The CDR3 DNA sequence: TGCGCCAGCAGCCAGGGGATCAGGGACTATGGCTACACCTTC.

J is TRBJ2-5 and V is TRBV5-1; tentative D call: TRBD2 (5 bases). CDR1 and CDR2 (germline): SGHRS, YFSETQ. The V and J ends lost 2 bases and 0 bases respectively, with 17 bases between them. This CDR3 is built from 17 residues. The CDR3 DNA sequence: TGCGCCAGCAGCTTTTCCCCCGGAGGCCCTTACCAAGAGACCCAGTACTTC. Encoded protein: CASSFSPGGPYQETQYF. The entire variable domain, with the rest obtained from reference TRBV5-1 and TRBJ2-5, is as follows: KAGVTQTPRYLIKTRGQQVTLSCSPISGHRSVSWYQQTPGQGLQFLFEYFSETQRNKGNFPGRFSGRQFSNSRSEMNVSTLELGDSALYLCASSFSPGGPYQETQYFGPGTRLLVL.

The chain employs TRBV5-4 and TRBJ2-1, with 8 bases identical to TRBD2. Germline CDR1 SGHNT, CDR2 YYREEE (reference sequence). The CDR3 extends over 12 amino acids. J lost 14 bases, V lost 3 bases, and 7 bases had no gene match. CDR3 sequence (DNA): TGTGCCAGCAGCTCGGGAGGGCCGGGAAAGTTCTTC. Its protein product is CASSSGGPGKFF.

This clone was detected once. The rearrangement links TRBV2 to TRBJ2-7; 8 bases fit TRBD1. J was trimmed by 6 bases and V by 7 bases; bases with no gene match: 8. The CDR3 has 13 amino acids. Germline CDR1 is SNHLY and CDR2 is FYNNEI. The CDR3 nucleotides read TGTGCCAGCATGCTCAGGGGGCTTAGCGAGCAGTACTTC. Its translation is CASMLRGLSEQYF. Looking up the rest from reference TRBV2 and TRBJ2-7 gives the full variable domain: EPEVTQTPSHQVTQMGQEVILRCVPISNHLYFYWYRQILGQKVEFLVSFYNNEISEKSEIFDDQFSVERPDGSNFTLKIRSTKLEDSAMYFCASMLRGLSEQYFGPGTRLTVT.

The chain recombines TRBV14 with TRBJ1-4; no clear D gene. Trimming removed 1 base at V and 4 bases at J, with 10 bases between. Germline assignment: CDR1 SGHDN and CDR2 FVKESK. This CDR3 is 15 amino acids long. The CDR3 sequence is CASSQGGLGNEKLFF. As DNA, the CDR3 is TGTGCCAGCAGCCAAGGTGGTCTCGGTAATGAAAAACTGTTTTTT.

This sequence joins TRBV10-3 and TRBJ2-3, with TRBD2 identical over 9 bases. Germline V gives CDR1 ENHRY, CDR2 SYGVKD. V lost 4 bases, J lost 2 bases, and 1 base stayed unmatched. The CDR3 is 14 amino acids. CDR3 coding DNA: TGTGCCATCAGTGGGGGACTAGCCACAGATACGCAGTATTTT. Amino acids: CAISGGLATDTQYF.

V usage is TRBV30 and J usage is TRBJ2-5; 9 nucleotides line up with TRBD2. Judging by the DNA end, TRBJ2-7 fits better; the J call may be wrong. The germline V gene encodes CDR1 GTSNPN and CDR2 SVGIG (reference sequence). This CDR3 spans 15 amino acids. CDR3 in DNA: TGTGCCTGGGAACCGGGACTAGCTACTCCGGGCGAGCAGTACTTC. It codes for CAWEPGLATPGEQYF.

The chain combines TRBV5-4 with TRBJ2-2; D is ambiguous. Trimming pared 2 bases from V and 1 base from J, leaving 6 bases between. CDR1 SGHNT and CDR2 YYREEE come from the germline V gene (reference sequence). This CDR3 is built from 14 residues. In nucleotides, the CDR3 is TGTGCCAGCAGCTTCAACAGGAACACCGGGGAGCTGTTTTTT. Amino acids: CASSFNRNTGELFF.

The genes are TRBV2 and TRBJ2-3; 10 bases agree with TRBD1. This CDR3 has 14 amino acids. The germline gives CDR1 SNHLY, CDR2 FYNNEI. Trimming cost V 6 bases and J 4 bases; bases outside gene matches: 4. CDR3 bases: TGTGCCAGCAGCCGGACAGGGGGATCAGATACGCAGTATTTT. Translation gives CASSRTGGSDTQYF.

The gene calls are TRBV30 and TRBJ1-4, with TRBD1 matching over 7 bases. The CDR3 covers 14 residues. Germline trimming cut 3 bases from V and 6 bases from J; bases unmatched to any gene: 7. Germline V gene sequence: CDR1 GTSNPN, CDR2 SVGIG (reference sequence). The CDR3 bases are TGTGCCTGGAGGGGGACAGTGGGAGATGAAAAACTGTTTTTT. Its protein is CAWRGTVGDEKLFF.

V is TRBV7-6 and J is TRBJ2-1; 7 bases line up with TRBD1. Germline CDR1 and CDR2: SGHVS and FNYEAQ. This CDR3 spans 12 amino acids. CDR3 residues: CASGQSYNEQFF. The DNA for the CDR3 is TGTGCATCGGGACAGTCCTACAATGAGCAGTTCTTC.

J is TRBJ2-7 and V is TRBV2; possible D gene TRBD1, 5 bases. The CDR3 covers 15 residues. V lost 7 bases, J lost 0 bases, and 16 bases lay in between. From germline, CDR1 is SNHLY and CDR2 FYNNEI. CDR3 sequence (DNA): TGTGCCAGCAACGAGGAACAGGTAACCTCCTACGAGCAGTACTTC. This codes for CASNEEQVTSYEQYF.

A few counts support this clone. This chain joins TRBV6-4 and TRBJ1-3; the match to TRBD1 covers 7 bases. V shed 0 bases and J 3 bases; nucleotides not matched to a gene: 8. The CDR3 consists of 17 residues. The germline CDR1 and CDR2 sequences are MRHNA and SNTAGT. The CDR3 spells CASSDSGTEGSGNTIYF. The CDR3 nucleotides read TGTGCCAGCAGTGACTCAGGGACAGAGGGAAGTGGAAACACCATATATTTT.

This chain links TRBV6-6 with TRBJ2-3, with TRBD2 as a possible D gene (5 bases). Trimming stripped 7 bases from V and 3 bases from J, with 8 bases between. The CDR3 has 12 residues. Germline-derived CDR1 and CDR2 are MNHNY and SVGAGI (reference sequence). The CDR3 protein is CASTRGTDTQYF. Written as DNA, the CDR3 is TGTGCCAGCACCCGCGGGACAGATACGCAGTATTTT.

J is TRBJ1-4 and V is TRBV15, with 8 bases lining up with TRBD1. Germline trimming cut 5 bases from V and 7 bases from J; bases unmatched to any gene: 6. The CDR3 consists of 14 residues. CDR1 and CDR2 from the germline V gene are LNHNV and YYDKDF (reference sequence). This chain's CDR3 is CATSSQGAAEKLFF. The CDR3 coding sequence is TGTGCCACCAGCTCCCAGGGGGCGGCTGAAAAACTGTTTTTT.

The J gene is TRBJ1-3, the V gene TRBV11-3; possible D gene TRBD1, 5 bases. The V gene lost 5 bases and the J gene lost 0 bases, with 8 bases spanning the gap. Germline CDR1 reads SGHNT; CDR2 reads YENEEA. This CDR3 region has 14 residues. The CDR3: CASSPTVSGNTIYF. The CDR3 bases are TGTGCCAGCAGCCCGACAGTCTCTGGAAACACCATATATTTT.

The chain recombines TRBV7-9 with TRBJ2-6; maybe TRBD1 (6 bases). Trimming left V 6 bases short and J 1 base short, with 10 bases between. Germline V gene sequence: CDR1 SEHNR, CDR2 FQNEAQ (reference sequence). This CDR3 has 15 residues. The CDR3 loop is CASRLTGSGANVLTF. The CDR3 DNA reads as TGTGCCAGCAGACTCACAGGGTCTGGGGCCAACGTCCTGACTTTC.

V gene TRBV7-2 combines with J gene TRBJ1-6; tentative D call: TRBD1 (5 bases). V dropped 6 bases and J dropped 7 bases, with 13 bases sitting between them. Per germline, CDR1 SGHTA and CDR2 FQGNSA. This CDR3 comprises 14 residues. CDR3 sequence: CASRSQGSNSPLHF. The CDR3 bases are TGTGCCAGCAGATCTCAGGGCAGCAATTCACCCCTCCACTTT.

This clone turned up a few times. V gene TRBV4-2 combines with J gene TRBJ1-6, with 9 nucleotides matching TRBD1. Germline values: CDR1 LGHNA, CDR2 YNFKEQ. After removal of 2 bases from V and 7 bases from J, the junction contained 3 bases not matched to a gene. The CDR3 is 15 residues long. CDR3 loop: CASSQPDRGNSPLHF. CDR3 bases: TGTGCCAGCAGCCAACCCGACAGGGGGAATTCACCCCTCCACTTT.

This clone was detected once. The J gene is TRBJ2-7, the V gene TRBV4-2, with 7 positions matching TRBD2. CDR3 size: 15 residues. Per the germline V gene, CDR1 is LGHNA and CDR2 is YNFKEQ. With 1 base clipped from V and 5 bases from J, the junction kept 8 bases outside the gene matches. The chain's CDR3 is CASSQGPGRVNEQYF. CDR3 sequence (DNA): TGTGCCAGCAGCCAAGGACCGGGGAGGGTGAACGAGCAGTACTTC.

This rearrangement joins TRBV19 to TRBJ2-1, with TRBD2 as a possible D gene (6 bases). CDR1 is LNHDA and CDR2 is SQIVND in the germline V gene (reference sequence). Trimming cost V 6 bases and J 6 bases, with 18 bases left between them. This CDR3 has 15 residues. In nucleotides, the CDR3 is TGTGCCAGTAGGGAAGCGGGCCGGAATGTCAATGAGCAGTTCTTC. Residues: CASREAGRNVNEQFF.

This CDR3 reads CAISTSRDRNDYGYTF. The CDR3 bases are TGTGCCATCAGTACGAGCCGGGACAGGAACGACTATGGCTACACCTTC. The rearrangement uses TRBV10-3 and TRBJ1-2, with 8 bases fitting TRBD1. The length of the CDR3 is 16 residues. The J segment lost 3 bases and the V segment lost 5 bases, leaving 11 bases of the junction unmatched. Germline loops: CDR1 ENHRY, CDR2 SYGVKD.

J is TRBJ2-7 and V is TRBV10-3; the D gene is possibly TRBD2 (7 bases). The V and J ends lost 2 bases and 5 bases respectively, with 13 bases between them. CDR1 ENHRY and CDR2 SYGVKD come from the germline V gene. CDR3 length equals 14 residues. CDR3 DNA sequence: TGTGCCATCAGTGAGAAGAGGGGGGGCGACGAGCAGTACTTC. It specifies CAISEKRGGDEQYF.

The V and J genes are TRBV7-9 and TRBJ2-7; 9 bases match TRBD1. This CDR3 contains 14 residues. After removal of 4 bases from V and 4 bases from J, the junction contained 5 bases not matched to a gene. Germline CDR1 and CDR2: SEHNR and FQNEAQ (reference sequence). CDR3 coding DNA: TGTGCCAGCAGCTCCGGGACAGGGCAGTACGAGCAGTACTTC. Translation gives CASSSGTGQYEQYF.

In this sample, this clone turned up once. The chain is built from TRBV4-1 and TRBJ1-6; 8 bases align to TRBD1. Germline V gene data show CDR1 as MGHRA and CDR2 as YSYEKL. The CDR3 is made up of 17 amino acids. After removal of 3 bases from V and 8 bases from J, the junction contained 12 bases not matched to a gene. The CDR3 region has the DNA TGCGCCAGCAGCCATATTGACCAGGGGGCTGAGGATTCACCCCTCCACTTT. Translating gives CASSHIDQGAEDSPLHF.

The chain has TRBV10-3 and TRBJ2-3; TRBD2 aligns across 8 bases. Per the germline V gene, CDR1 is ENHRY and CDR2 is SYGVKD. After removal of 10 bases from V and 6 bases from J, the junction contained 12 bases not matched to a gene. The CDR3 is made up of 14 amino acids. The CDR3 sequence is CATDLSGSGDTQYF. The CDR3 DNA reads TGTGCCACCGACTTAAGCGGGAGTGGCGATACGCAGTATTTT.